This T cell receptor (beta chain) was documented in a study of blood T cell repertoires in COVID-19. How the authors handled the data: Amplification from reference gene primers served as the basis for estimated nucleated cell counts. TCRdb keeps only in-frame clones here, not all; method: immunoSEQ multiplex PCR. V and J calls and clone size are those listed in that table; D and trimming were worked out from the DNA. Of 200,000 to 250,000 clones listed, about 87% are singletons. CDR3 length: 17 amino acids. CDR1 and CDR2 (germline): SGHTA, FQGNSA. V gave up 5 bases and J gave up 2 bases; unmatched junction bases: 8.

Source material: peripheral blood. The V and J genes are TRBV7-2 and TRBJ2-7; TRBD2 matches at 14 bases. The sequence came from a man between 25 and 39 years old with COVID-19, enrolled during active disease. For the CDR3, the DNA is TGTGCCAGCAGCCCTAGACTAGCGGGAGGGGGAGCCTACGAGCAGTACTTC. This sequence encodes CASSPRLAGGGAYEQYF.